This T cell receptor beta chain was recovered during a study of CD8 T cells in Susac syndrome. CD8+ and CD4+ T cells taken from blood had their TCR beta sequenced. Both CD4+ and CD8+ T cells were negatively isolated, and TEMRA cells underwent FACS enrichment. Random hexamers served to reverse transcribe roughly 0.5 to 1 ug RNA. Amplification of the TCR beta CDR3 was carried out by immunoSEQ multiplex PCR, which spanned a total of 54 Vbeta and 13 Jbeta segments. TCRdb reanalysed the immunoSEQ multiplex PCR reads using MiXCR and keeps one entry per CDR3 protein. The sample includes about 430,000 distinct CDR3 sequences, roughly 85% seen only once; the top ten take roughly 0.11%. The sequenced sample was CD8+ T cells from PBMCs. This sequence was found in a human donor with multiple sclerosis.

The CDR3 protein is CAASRDTGELFF. As DNA, the CDR3 is TGTGCCGCTTCAAGGGACACCGGGGAGCTGTTTTTT. This chain joins TRBV25-1 and TRBJ2-2; D is ambiguous. V lost 11 bases to trimming and J lost 3 bases, with 10 bases between them. The CDR3 has 12 amino acids. Germline-derived CDR1 and CDR2 are MGHDK and SYGVNS.